The rows below give T cell receptor beta chains drawn from one sample of a study of shared clonotypes between healthy human individuals. The protocol was immunoSEQ multiplex PCR, while the TCRdb copy is restricted to in-frame clones and leaves out a portion. The data contain some 2.3 million clones, more than 85% of them singletons. The sequenced material came from naive CD4+ T cells from PBMCs. These TCRs come from a man between 18 and 29 years old in good health. Some clones in this sample may be carry-over from other donors' samples. Each CDR3 is given with its conserved first and last residue. The D gene is left open where the match is weak. Only part of the rows carry a size: once, few, many, or a class if the clone is expanded.

size,J,D,V,DNA,CDR3
.,TRBJ1-2,.,TRBV2,TGTGCCAGCCTTCAGACTAACTATGGCTACACCTTC,CASLQTNYGYTF
.,TRBJ2-3,.,TRBV5-4,TGTGCCAGCAGCTTTAAGGGAAGCACAGATACGCAGTATTTT,CASSFKGSTDTQYF
few,TRBJ1-1,.,TRBV7-2,TGTGCCAGCACCTCTTTAGGACACATGAACACTGAAGCTTTCTTT,CASTSLGHMNTEAFF
.,TRBJ2-6,.,TRBV28,TGTGCCAGCTATGCCACCGGGGCCAACGTCCTGACTTTC,CASYATGANVLTF
.,TRBJ2-1,TRBD2,TRBV29-1,TGCAGCGTTGAAGATCGCCCTAGCGGGGACAATGAGCAGTTCTTC,CSVEDRPSGDNEQFF
.,TRBJ1-4,.,TRBV7-9,TGTGCCACCCTACCGGGGGGTGGAAGATACGAAAAACTGTTTTTT,CATLPGGGRYEKLFF
.,TRBJ1-2,.,TRBV5-8,TGTGCCAGCAGCTCCAACCGACAGGCGAGGGGCTATGGCTACACCTTC,CASSSNRQARGYGYTF
once,TRBJ2-6,.,TRBV7-3,TGTGCCAGCAGCTTAAACCCCGGGGCGGGGCAAGGGGCCAACGTCCTGACTTTC,CASSLNPGAGQGANVLTF
.,TRBJ2-5,TRBD1,TRBV19,TGTGCCAGTAGTCCTCTGACAGGGGGCGGAAGAGAGACCCAGTACTTC,CASSPLTGGGRETQYF
.,TRBJ1-2,.,TRBV7-2,TGTGCCAGCAGCTTAGTTATGTCCAACTATGGCTACACCTTC,CASSLVMSNYGYTF
.,TRBJ2-6,.,TRBV28,TGTGCCAGCAGTAAAAGTCCCGGGACGGGCTCTGGGGCCAACGTCCTGACTTTC,CASSKSPGTGSGANVLTF
.,TRBJ2-5,TRBD2,TRBV2,TGTGCCAGCAGTGAAAGGCTAGCGGGAGCCGGGTATGGAAAAGAGACCCAGTACTTC,CASSERLAGAGYGKETQYF
.,TRBJ1-3,TRBD1,TRBV25-1,TGTGCCAGCAGTGAATATGGAGGGGGCGCGGACACCATATATTTT,CASSEYGGGADTIYF
.,TRBJ2-6,.,TRBV7-2,TGTGCCAGCAGCACCAGACAGACTGGGGCCAACGTCCTGACTTTC,CASSTRQTGANVLTF
.,TRBJ1-3,.,TRBV9,TGTGCCAGCAGCGACGACAGCCACTCTGGAAACACCATATATTTT,CASSDDSHSGNTIYF
.,TRBJ2-1,TRBD2,TRBV29-1,TGCAGCGTTCTGGAGCTAGCGGGATTTGGTGAGCAGTTCTTC,CSVLELAGFGEQFF
.,TRBJ1-4,.,TRBV7-8,TGTGCCAGCAGCTTAGAGACCGCGGTGGGCGTTAATGAAAAACTGTTTTTT,CASSLETAVGVNEKLFF
.,TRBJ2-3,.,TRBV5-1,TGCGCCAGCAGCTTGGCACCGACCTTCACAGATACGCAGTATTTT,CASSLAPTFTDTQYF
.,TRBJ1-5,TRBD1,TRBV30,TGTGCCTGGAGTCAGGGGACAGGGATGAATCAGCCCCAGCATTTT,CAWSQGTGMNQPQHF
once,TRBJ2-1,TRBD2,TRBV27,TGTGCCAGCTGGAGGTGGAGGACTAGCGGGGTAGAATCCTACAATGAGCAGTTCTTC,CASWRWRTSGVESYNEQFF
.,TRBJ2-1,TRBD2,TRBV18,TGTGCCAGCTCCCCAGGGGTAGCGGGAGCGAACAATGAGCAGTTCTTC,CASSPGVAGANNEQFF
.,TRBJ1-4,.,TRBV19,TGTGCCAGTCTCCCGTCCCCCCCAGGGGTCGTAGTGACTAATGAAAAACTGTTTTTT,CASLPSPPGVVVTNEKLFF
.,TRBJ2-7,TRBD2,TRBV5-4,TGTGCCAGCAGCTTGACTAGCGGGGCCTACGAGCAGTACTTC,CASSLTSGAYEQYF
.,TRBJ1-3,TRBD1,TRBV28,TGTGCCAGCAGTAGGACAGGGAGAAACACCATATATTTT,CASSRTGRNTIYF
.,TRBJ1-4,TRBD1,TRBV9,TGTGCCAGCAGCCCCCGGACAGGGCCTAATGAAAAACTGTTTTTT,CASSPRTGPNEKLFF